A selection of T cell receptor beta chains follows, all from one sample in a study of OX40 agonist ivuxolimab in advanced cancers. Some clones are missing from TCRdb's copy, which holds only in-frame ones; the method was immunoSEQ multiplex PCR. The profile shows tens of thousands of clones, about 93% of them singletons. Material: CD4+ or CD8+ T cells sorted from blood, obtained in a trial of the OX40 agonist ivuxolimab. The receptors were sampled from an adult with an advanced solid tumor such as melanoma, head and neck, liver or kidney cancer. CDR3s include the opening cysteine and the closing phenylalanine or tryptophan. A D gene is named only where the DNA matches it firmly.

d_gene,v_gene,j_gene,CDR3aa
-,TRBV2,TRBJ1-2,CASSDATGKDYGYTF
TRBD1,TRBV7-2,TRBJ1-5,CASSLEPRGHDQPQHF
-,TRBV28,TRBJ2-7,CASSVGAARKLYEQYF
-,TRBV2,TRBJ1-5,CASSEVAGLSNQPQHF
TRBD1,TRBV27,TRBJ1-1,CASSWTGPGTEAFF
-,TRBV9,TRBJ2-7,CASSVEQGLTYEQYF
TRBD1,TRBV9,TRBJ2-2,CASSDHLDRATGELFF
-,TRBV11-3,TRBJ2-1,CASSLDFGSEQFF
-,TRBV27,TRBJ1-1,CASSLSLATEAFF
-,TRBV5-8,TRBJ2-1,CASSLDGSYNEQFF
TRBD2,TRBV11-2,TRBJ2-1,CASSLAGGGAFNEQFF
-,TRBV9,TRBJ1-2,CASSDGRVGNYGYTF
-,TRBV2,TRBJ1-2,CASNPWAGDNYGYTF
-,TRBV30,TRBJ2-7,CAWDRPGPLGSWSYEQYF
TRBD2,TRBV27,TRBJ2-3,CASSPFSAGIQDTQYF